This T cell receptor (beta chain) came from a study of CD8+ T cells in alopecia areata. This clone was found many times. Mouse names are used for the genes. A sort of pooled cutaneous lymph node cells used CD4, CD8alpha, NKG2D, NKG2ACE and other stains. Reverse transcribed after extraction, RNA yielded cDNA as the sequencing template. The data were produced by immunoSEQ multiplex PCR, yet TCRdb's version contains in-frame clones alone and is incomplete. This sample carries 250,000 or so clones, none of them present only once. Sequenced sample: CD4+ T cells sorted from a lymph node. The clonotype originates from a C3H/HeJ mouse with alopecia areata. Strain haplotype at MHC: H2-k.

The CDR3 bases that were read are TGTGCCAGCTCTCCCCACCCGCCAGGTCCAAACTCC. Its translation: CASSPHPPGPNS. The full CDR3 sequence reads CASSPHPPGPNSDYTF. The V gene is TRBV12-1, the J gene TRBJ1-2; D ambiguous. The CDR3 is cut off 4 residues early in the read; its end comes from the germline J gene. The germline gives CDR1 SGHSN, CDR2 HYEKVE. This CDR3 region has 16 residues. V was pared by 2 bases and J by 0 bases, with 15 bases between. The entire variable domain, with the rest obtained from reference TRBV12-1 and TRBJ1-2, is as follows: DSGVVQSPRHIIKEKGGRSVLTCIPISGHSNVVWYQQTLGKELKFLIQHYEKVERDKGFLPSRFSVQQFDDYHSEMNMSALELEDSAMYFCASSPHPPGPNSDYTFGSGTRLLVI.